This TCR beta chain was documented in a study of T-cell memory formation after mild COVID-19. Points from the study as a whole: CD4/CD8 balance held among clones contracting day 15 to 85, and later expanders leaned CD4+. Contracting clones localized mainly to CM and EM when CD4+ and mainly to EMRA when CD8+. Detection of some responders pre-infection suggested pre-existing cross-reactive memory T cells participated.

Barcoded TCR alpha and TCR beta cDNA libraries with UMIs came from 5'RACE using constant-segment primers. TCRdb independently ran MiXCR on the 5' RACE reads; one entry per CDR3 protein. This sample has roughly 620,000 distinct CDR3 sequences, with approximately 18% found just once. Germline V gives CDR1 KGHDR, CDR2 SFDVKD. CDR3 length: 16 residues. J lost 1 base, V lost 2 bases, and 6 bases had no gene match. To note about this clonotype: What it binds is unknown.

The chain uses TRBV24-1 and TRBJ1-1, with 7 bases fitting TRBD1. The origin of this receptor is an adult woman who had mild COVID-19 (a few samples of this study predate the infection). Cell type and time point are not known. Specimen: PBMCs or a T cell subset sorted from them (not recorded which). This CDR3 is CATSDSSQGTNTEAFF. The CDR3 DNA is TGTGCCACCAGTGATTCCTCACAGGGGACGAACACTGAAGCTTTCTTT.